This entry features one T cell receptor beta chain sequence. Its antigen is still unknown. It was 5'RACE with constant-segment primers that produced the TCR alpha and TCR beta cDNA libraries, which carried sample barcodes and UMIs. TCRdb called the 5' RACE reads again in MiXCR, with one record for every CDR3 protein. In the table there are under 200,000 distinct CDR3 sequences, around 10% of which are singletons. Germline assignment: CDR1 LNHNV and CDR2 YYDKDF (reference sequence). This CDR3 has 16 residues. The ends lost 0 bases at V and 2 bases at J; junction bases unmatched: 4. The data were obtained in a study of T-cell memory formation after mild COVID-19. Study-wide points: Nothing showed for sure that second-wave clones peaking on day 37 were SARS-CoV-2 specific.

The chain employs TRBV15 and TRBJ1-5, with TRBD1 identical over 7 bases. The sequencing sample was made of PBMCs or a T cell subset sorted from them (not recorded which). The clonotype was recovered from a man between 18 and 29 years old who had mild COVID-19 (a few samples of this study predate the infection). Cell type and time point are not known. CDR3 protein: CATSREGGGGNQPQHF. The CDR3 bases are TGTGCCACCAGCAGAGAAGGGGGCGGGGGCAATCAGCCCCAGCATTTT. The full variable domain, in which reference TRBV15 and TRBJ1-5 provide the parts outside the CDR3, is DAMVIQNPRYQVTQFGKPVTLSCSQTLNHNVMYWYQQKSSQAPKLLFHYYDKDFNNEADTPDNFQSRRPNTSFCFLDIRSPGLGDTAMYLCATSREGGGGNQPQHFGDGTRLSIL.